These 14 T cell receptor beta chains share one sample of origin, sequenced in a study of T cell responses to AZD1222 COVID-19 vaccine. Produced via immunoSEQ multiplex PCR; TCRdb's table is partial and in-frame only. Of around 120,000 clones in the sample, about 93% were seen once. This specimen consisted of peripheral blood, obtained 28 days after the second AZD1222 dose. The origin of the receptors is an adult who received the AZD1222 COVID-19 vaccine.

V and J are TRBV4-3 and TRBJ1-1; no definite D call. The CDR3 extends over 14 amino acids. V was trimmed by 0 bases and J by 5 bases, leaving 10 bases between them. Germline loops: CDR1 LGHNA, CDR2 YSLEER. The DNA of the CDR3 is TGCGCCAGCAGCCAAGAACCAGCAGCGACTGAAGCTTTCTTT. Translating it yields CASSQEPAATEAFF.

This clone appeared a single time. V and J are TRBV9 and TRBJ1-2; tentatively, D is TRBD1 (5 bases). Trimming removed 3 bases at V and 4 bases at J, with 7 bases between. This CDR3 has 12 amino acids. CDR1 is SGDLS and CDR2 is YYNGEE in the germline V gene. CDR3 sequence: CASSAGAYGYTF. DNA for the CDR3: TGTGCCAGCAGCGCCGGGGCCTATGGCTACACCTTC.

The chain joins TRBV28 to TRBJ2-2; the D gene is possibly TRBD2 (6 bases). V gave up 3 bases and J gave up 0 bases, with 8 bases separating them. The germline V gene has CDR1 MDHEN and CDR2 SYDVKM. CDR3 size: 15 residues. CDR3 protein: CASSLGGSNTGELFF. The CDR3 bases are TGTGCCAGCAGTTTGGGGGGTTCGAACACCGGGGAGCTGTTTTTT.

This rearrangement joins TRBV5-1 to TRBJ1-1, with 9 bases aligning to TRBD1. CDR1 SGHRS and CDR2 YFSETQ come from the germline V gene. With V trimmed by 5 bases and J by 5 bases, 7 bases remained unmatched. CDR3 length: 14 amino acids. Written as DNA, the CDR3 is TGCGCCAGCAGAGCAGGGGACAGGGAAACTGAAGCTTTCTTT. It specifies CASRAGDRETEAFF. Using reference TRBV5-1 and TRBJ1-1 for the parts outside the CDR3, the full variable domain is KAGVTQTPRYLIKTRGQQVTLSCSPISGHRSVSWYQQTPGQGLQFLFEYFSETQRNKGNFPGRFSGRQFSNSRSEMNVSTLELGDSALYLCASRAGDRETEAFFGQGTRLTVV.

In the case of this clone: At one boundary the junction diverges from the germline segment, which might be a read error. The chain employs TRBV7-9 and TRBJ1-2; 7 bases are shared with TRBD1. The CDR3 consists of 15 residues. Per the germline V gene, CDR1 is SEHNR and CDR2 is FQNEAQ (reference sequence). CDR3 sequence (DNA): TGTGCCAGCACCTTATTCCAGGGGGTGATCTATGGCTACACCTTC. Translating gives CASTLFQGVIYGYTF.

CDR3 bases: TGCGCCAGCAGCTTGTACTCCCCCGGGTCTCAAGCTTTCTTT. Its protein product is CASSLYSPGSQAFF. V is TRBV5-1 and J is TRBJ1-1; D is uncertain. The germline CDR1 and CDR2 sequences are SGHRS and YFSETQ. V lost 1 base and J lost 9, with 16 bases in between. The CDR3 runs 14 residues.

The table lists this clone with a count of one. The chain carries TRBV5-8 and TRBJ1-5; 9 bases are a match to TRBD1. The germline V gene encodes CDR1 SGHTS and CDR2 YDEGEE. J was trimmed by 3 bases and V by 4 bases; bases with no gene match: 8. The length of the CDR3 is 16 residues. The CDR3 loop is CASSGGTGLFNQPQHF. The CDR3 coding sequence is TGTGCCAGCAGCGGGGGGACAGGGCTCTTCAATCAGCCCCAGCATTTT.

The V and J genes are TRBV10-2 and TRBJ2-3; TRBD2 might be the D (7 bases). The CDR3 extends over 14 amino acids. V was pared by 3 bases and J by 4 bases, with 11 bases between. The germline CDR1 and CDR2 sequences are WSHSY and SAAADI. The CDR3 reads CASSDRGGADTQYF. For the CDR3, the DNA is TGCGCCAGCAGTGATCGAGGGGGGGCAGATACGCAGTATTTT.

The chain carries TRBV18 and TRBJ2-2; 13 bases fit TRBD2. Germline lookup yields CDR1 KGHSH and CDR2 LQKENI. The CDR3 is 19 residues long. Trimming removed 3 bases from V and 4 bases from J; junction bases left unmatched: 11. Here the CDR3 DNA reads TGTGCCAGCTCACCCATCTCACTAGCGGGAGGGCGTACCACCGGGGAGCTGTTTTTT. It encodes CASSPISLAGGRTTGELFF. Full variable domain (rest looked up from reference TRBV18 and TRBJ2-2): NAGVMQNPRHLVRRRGQEARLRCSPMKGHSHVYWYRQLPEEGLKFMVYLQKENIIDESGMPKERFSAEFPKEGPSILRIQQVVRGDSAAYFCASSPISLAGGRTTGELFFGEGSRLTVL.

This sequence joins TRBV2 and TRBJ2-1; D might be TRBD2 (5 bases). CDR1 SNHLY and CDR2 FYNNEI come from the germline V gene. The ends were cut back, 4 bases at V and 3 bases at J, with 10 bases in the middle. This CDR3 comprises 14 residues. This CDR3 is CASSAQRDYNEQFF. CDR3 DNA sequence: TGTGCCAGCAGTGCCCAGAGGGACTACAATGAGCAGTTCTTC.

The chain has TRBV19 and TRBJ1-5; TRBD1 is a possible D gene (6 bases). Germline V gene lookup returns CDR1 LNHDA and CDR2 SQIVND (reference sequence). Deletions cut 3 bases from V and 7 bases from J, with 19 bases between. The CDR3 covers 16 residues. CDR3: CASSMGTGRNGQPQHF. The CDR3 bases are TGTGCCAGTAGTATGGGTACAGGGAGGAACGGGCAGCCCCAGCATTTT. Variable domain in full (rest from reference TRBV19 and TRBJ1-5): DGGITQSPKYLFRKEGQNVTLSCEQNLNHDAMYWYRQDPGQGLRLIYYSQIVNDFQKGDIAEGYSVSREKKESFPLTVTSAQKNPTAFYLCASSMGTGRNGQPQHFGDGTRLSIL.

The table lists this clone with a count of one. This chain links TRBV19 with TRBJ1-3; D is ambiguous. V gave up 7 bases and J gave up 0 bases, with 13 bases separating them. The V gene's germline CDR1 is LNHDA and CDR2 SQIVND (reference sequence). This CDR3 is built from 15 residues. The CDR3 reads CASTTGRLSGNTIYF. CDR3 DNA sequence: TGTGCCAGTACTACCGGACGCCTCTCTGGAAACACCATATATTTT.

This rearrangement joins TRBV2 to TRBJ2-7; unclear D gene. Deletions cut 11 bases from V and 4 bases from J, with 12 bases between. The CDR3 extends over 11 amino acids. Germline CDR1 SNHLY, CDR2 FYNNEI. The CDR3 nucleotides are TGTGCCGTTTTGGAAAGATACGAGCAGTACTTC. As protein: CAVLERYEQYF.

The chain carries TRBV21-1 and TRBJ1-3; the D segment call TRBD1 is taken from the table without a DNA check. TRBV21-1 is noted as a pseudogene. This CDR3 has 17 residues. CDR3 region: CASSKEAGLVSGNTIYF. The CDR3 DNA follows: TGTGCCAGCAGCAAAGAGGCAGGCCTCGTCTCTGGAAACACCATATATTTT.